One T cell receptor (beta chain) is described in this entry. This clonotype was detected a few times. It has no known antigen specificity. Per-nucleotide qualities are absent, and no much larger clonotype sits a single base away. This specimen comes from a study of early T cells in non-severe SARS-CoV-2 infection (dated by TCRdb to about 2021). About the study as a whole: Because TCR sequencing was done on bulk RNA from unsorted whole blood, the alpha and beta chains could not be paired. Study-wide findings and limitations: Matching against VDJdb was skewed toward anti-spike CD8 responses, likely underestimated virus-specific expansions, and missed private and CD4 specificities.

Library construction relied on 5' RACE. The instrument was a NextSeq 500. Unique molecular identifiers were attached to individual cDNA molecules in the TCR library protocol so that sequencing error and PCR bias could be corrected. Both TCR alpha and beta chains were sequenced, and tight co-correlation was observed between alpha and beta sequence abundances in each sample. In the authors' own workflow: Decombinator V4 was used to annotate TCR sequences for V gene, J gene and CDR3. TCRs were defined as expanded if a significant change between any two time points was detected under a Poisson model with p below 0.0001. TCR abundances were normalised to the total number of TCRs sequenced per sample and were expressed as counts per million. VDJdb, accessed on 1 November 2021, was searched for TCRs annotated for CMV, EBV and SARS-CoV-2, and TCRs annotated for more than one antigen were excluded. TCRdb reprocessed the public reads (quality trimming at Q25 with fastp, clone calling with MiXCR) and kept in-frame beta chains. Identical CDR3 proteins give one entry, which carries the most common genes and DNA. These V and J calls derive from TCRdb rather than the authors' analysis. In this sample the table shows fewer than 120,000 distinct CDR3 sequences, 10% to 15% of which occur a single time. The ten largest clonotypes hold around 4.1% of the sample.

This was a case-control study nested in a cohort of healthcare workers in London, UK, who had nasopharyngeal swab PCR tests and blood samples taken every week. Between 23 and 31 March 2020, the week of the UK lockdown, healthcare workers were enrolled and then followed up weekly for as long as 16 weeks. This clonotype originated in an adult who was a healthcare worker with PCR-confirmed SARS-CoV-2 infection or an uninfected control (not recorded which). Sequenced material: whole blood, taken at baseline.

The CDR3 protein: CASSARTGYGTTNEKLFF. The DNA sequence is given as TGTGCCAGTAGTGCCCGAACAGGGTACGGTACAACTAATGAAAAACTGTTTTTT. This receptor chain uses TRBV19 and TRBJ1-4; matching of 6 bases hints at TRBD1 as the D gene. V is reduced by 5 bases and J by 0 bases, leaving a spacing of 19 bases between them. For CDR1 and CDR2, the germline V gene (reference sequence) lists LNHDA and SQIVND. Measured from the cysteine to the phenylalanine, the CDR3 is 18 residues long. Only the CDR3 portion is preserved as DNA: 54 bases, with reading frame beginning at the first base.